This TCR beta chain is drawn from a study of memory CD4+ T cells and cytomegalovirus serostatus (dated by TCRdb to the late 2010s). Regarding the study in general: The roughly 35 healthy Belgian adults in the cohort included 9 who were CMV seropositive and 24 who were CMV seronegative. To replicate a published TCR-based CMV serostatus classifier, the researchers sequenced the CD4+ memory TCRbeta repertoires of a Belgian cohort whose cytomegalovirus serostatus was known. Study-wide conclusions, independent of this receptor: Among the 150 to 200 previously reported CMV-associated TCRbeta sequences, 65 to 85 showed up in the CD4+ memory repertoires, with each one found in between one and five individuals. CMV serostatus prediction reached a median bootstrapped AUC of around 0.95 with the original framework and 0.91 with a US-trained random forest. On the Belgian cohort, the classifier based on the original framework reached a median bootstrapped AUC of roughly 0.96, with a 95% CI of 0.76-1.00. Only CD4+CD45RO+ memory cells were sequenced, in contrast to the original study, in which naive and memory CD4+ and CD8+ populations were covered. The results were interpreted as suggesting that the CMV-associated TCR signature is largely present in the CD4+ memory repertoire.

Points on this clone: Its antigen has not been determined. No clone much larger than this one lies a single base away; base qualities are absent.

Trimming removed 4 bases from V and 5 bases from J, leaving 14 bases between the germline ends. The CDR3 numbers 13 residues from cysteine through phenylalanine. Kept here is only the CDR3 DNA, which spans 39 bases and is read in frame from base 1. The germline V gene (reference sequence) gives CDR1 as GTSNPN and CDR2 as SVGIG. Genomic DNA was extracted from sorted cells with the Quick-DNA Microprep Kit. TCRbeta DNA was amplified with the immunoSEQ hsTCRbeta kit following the manufacturer's protocol. TCRbeta libraries were sequenced on an Illumina MiSeq instrument. The paper's data handling went like this. Following removal of out-of-frame sequences, 2.2 million or so distinct TCRbeta sequences were retained, with an average of about 61,000 per individual. Each individual was scored by the count of 164 previously reported CMV-associated TCRbeta sequences and the total productive distinct TCRbeta count. A beta-binomial model was reimplemented in Python, and scikit-learn random forests with default parameters were trained on data from the US cohort. On the Belgian cohort, classifier performance was reported as the median AUC, along with percentile confidence intervals, across 10,000 bootstrap iterations. TCRdb stores this immuneACCESS table with in-frame sequences only. Part of the clones is absent; in the studies checked, under half of the shortfall reflects unresolved V genes, and no reason is known for the rest. That table furnishes V, J and clone size, whereas the DNA furnished D and trimming. The sample yields 40,000 to 55,000 clones; under 80% were counted once. The leading ten clones occupy 0.67% of the sample.

A FACSAria II was used to sort memory CD4+ T cells, defined as single viable CD3+CD4+CD8-CD45RO+ cells. CMV serostatus was determined with a Roche Elecsys assay detecting serum IgG against CMV pp150, pp28, p38 and p52. Following thawing, total CD4+ T cells were enriched through positive selection using CD4 magnetic microbeads. Samples originated from another study that specifically interrogated the CD4+ T cell memory repertoire. Following standard operating procedures, peripheral blood mononuclear cells were isolated and cryopreserved, while serum was kept at -80 degrees C. The staining relied on CD3-PerCP (BW264/56), CD4-APC (RPA-T4), CD45RO-PE (UCHT1) and CD8-Pacific Orange (3B5) antibodies, and Sytox blue was used to exclude non-viable cells.

The V and J segments used are TRBV30 and TRBJ1-2; the D gene cannot be resolved reliably. Sequenced material: memory CD4+ T cells from blood. This clonotype was sampled from an adult in good health and CMV-seronegative. CDR3 loop: CAWNRREFYGYTF. At the DNA level, the sequence is TGTGCCTGGAATAGGAGGGAGTTTTATGGCTACACCTTC. Reference TRBV30 and TRBJ1-2 genes cover what lies past the CDR3, so the full variable domain is SQTIHQWPATLVQPVGSPLSLECTVEGTSNPNLYWYRQAAGRGLQLLFYSVGIGQISSEVPQNLSASRPQDRQFILSSKKLLLSDSGFYLCAWNRREFYGYTFGSGTRLTVV.